The source of this T cell receptor (beta chain) is a study of cytomegalovirus exposure and HLA in healthy donors. This clone was seen a single time. The germline gives CDR1 LNHDA, CDR2 SQIVND (reference sequence). The V gene lost 3 bases and the J gene lost 3 bases, with 13 bases spanning the gap. The CDR3 is made up of 15 amino acids. It was with 60 Vbeta and 13 Jbeta primers that the PCR ran. Sequencing was performed with immunoSEQ multiplex PCR; in TCRdb, only in-frame clones are kept and a portion is missing. The sample includes approximately 190,000 clones, about 81% of them seen just once. The specimen was PBMCs. The clonotype was recovered from a woman between 18 and 29 years old in good health and CMV-seronegative. The V gene is TRBV19, the J gene TRBJ2-3; tentatively, D is TRBD2 (6 bases). CDR3 nucleotides: TGTGCCAGTAGTATCGCGGGACTGGAAACAGATACGCAGTATTTT. Protein: CASSIAGLETDTQYF. Based on the CDR3 plus reference TRBV19 and TRBJ2-3, the full variable domain is DGGITQSPKYLFRKEGQNVTLSCEQNLNHDAMYWYRQDPGQGLRLIYYSQIVNDFQKGDIAEGYSVSREKKESFPLTVTSAQKNPTAFYLCASSIAGLETDTQYFGPGTRLTVL.